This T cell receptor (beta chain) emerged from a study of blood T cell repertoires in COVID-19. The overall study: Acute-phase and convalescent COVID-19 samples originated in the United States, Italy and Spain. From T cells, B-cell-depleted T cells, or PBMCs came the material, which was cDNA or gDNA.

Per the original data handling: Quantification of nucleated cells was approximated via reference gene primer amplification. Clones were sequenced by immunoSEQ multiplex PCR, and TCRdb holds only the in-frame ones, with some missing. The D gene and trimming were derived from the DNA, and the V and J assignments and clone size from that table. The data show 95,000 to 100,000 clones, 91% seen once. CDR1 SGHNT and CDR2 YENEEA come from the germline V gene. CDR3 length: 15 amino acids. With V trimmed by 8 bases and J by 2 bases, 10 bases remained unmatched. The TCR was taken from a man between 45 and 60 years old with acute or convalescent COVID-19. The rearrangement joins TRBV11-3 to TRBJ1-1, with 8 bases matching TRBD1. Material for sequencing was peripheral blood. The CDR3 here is CASRRFQGANTEAFF. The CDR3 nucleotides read TGTGCCAGCCGACGATTTCAGGGGGCCAACACTGAAGCTTTCTTT.